The entry below describes one T cell receptor (beta chain). This specimen comes from a study of blood T cell repertoires in COVID-19. The overall study: The study drew acute and convalescent COVID-19 samples from the United States, Italy and Spain.

Profiled with immunoSEQ multiplex PCR; TCRdb holds only in-frame clones, not every one. The top ten hold about 3.5% of the sample, which has over 200,000 clones, about 90% seen once. The germline V gene encodes CDR1 MRHNA and CDR2 SNTAGT. Trimming took off 6 bases at V and 1 base at J, with 9 bases between the two ends. This CDR3 has 13 residues. This sequence originates from a woman under 40 who had been exposed to COVID-19. Sample: PBMCs or T cells enriched from blood (not recorded which). The chain is built from TRBV6-4 and TRBJ1-1; D call uncertain. The chain's CDR3 is CASSREPNTEAFF. The CDR3 bases are TGTGCCAGCAGCCGGGAACCGAACACTGAAGCTTTCTTT.